These T cell receptor beta chains were read from a single sample in a study of blood T cell repertoires in COVID-19. The repertoire was sequenced with immunoSEQ multiplex PCR; TCRdb's copy has only in-frame clones and lacks some. The repertoire holds around 380,000 clones, with 81% as singletons. Sequenced sample: peripheral blood. Receptors originate from a human donor with acute or convalescent COVID-19. The donor label of this sample is uncertain. Each CDR3 is given with its conserved first and last residue. The D gene is left open where the match is weak. A clone size is listed for some rows: how often the clone was seen (once, few, many), or a class if it is expanded.

NA | 13 | TRBD2 | TRBJ2-7 | TRBV12-3/TRBV12-4 | CASAWTSSYEQYF | TGTGCCAGCGCGTGGACTAGCTCCTACGAGCAGTACTTC
NA | 11 | NA | TRBJ1-2 | TRBV20-1 | CSASEGDGYTF | TGCAGTGCTTCTGAGGGCGACGGCTACACCTTC
few | 18 | TRBD1 | TRBJ1-2 | TRBV5-1 | CASSGDSAGQGGAWGYTF | TGCGCCAGCAGCGGGGATTCCGCAGGACAGGGGGGCGCGTGGGGCTACACCTTC
NA | 15 | NA | TRBJ2-7 | TRBV6-6 | CASSSNLRGSYEQYF | TGTGCCAGCAGTTCCAACCTCAGGGGTTCCTACGAGCAGTACTTC
NA | 15 | TRBD1 | TRBJ2-7 | TRBV28 | CASSLIGTGSYEQYF | TGTGCCAGCAGTTTAATAGGGACAGGGTCCTACGAGCAGTACTTC
NA | 17 | TRBD1 | TRBJ2-3 | TRBV18 | CASSRQGALTSTDTQYF | TGTGCCAGCTCTCGACAGGGGGCCTTAACTAGCACAGATACGCAGTATTTT
NA | 15 | NA | TRBJ1-5 | TRBV19 | CASSMGVRSNQPQHF | TGTGCCAGTAGTATGGGAGTGAGGAGCAATCAGCCCCAGCATTTT
NA | 16 | TRBD2 | TRBJ2-1 | TRBV20-1 | CSASPPGTSSFGEQFF | TGCAGTGCTAGTCCGCCCGGGACTAGCTCCTTCGGTGAGCAGTTCTTC
NA | 15 | NA | TRBJ2-7 | TRBV11-1 | CASSLGGALNYEQYF | TGTGCCAGCAGCTTAGGTGGGGCCTTAAACTACGAGCAGTACTTC
NA | 17 | TRBD2 | TRBJ2-3 | TRBV15 | CATRGVLAPLVSDTQYF | TGTGCCACCCGGGGTGTACTAGCGCCACTCGTCTCGGATACGCAGTATTTT
NA | 17 | TRBD1 | TRBJ2-1 | TRBV12-5 | CASGFIRDRGSYNEQFF | TGTGCTAGTGGTTTCATAAGGGACAGGGGCTCCTACAATGAGCAGTTCTTC
NA | 13 | TRBD1 | TRBJ1-2 | TRBV14 | CASSQGQNYGYTF | TGTGCCAGCAGCCAGGGACAGAACTATGGCTACACCTTC
NA | 15 | TRBD2 | TRBJ2-1 | TRBV4-2 | CASSRAGGPIDEQFF | TGTGCCAGCAGCAGGGCGGGGGGGCCTATAGATGAGCAGTTCTTC
once | 14 | NA | TRBJ1-4 | TRBV9 | CASSVGAGVEKLFF | TGTGCCAGCAGCGTAGGTGCAGGTGTTGAAAAACTGTTTTTT
once | 14 | NA | TRBJ1-2 | TRBV7-8 | CASSLGAAFYGYTF | TGTGCCAGCAGCTTGGGTGCAGCGTTCTATGGCTACACCTTC
once | 14 | NA | TRBJ2-1 | TRBV6-6 | CASSSQGPYNEQFF | TGTGCCAGCAGTTCCCAGGGCCCGTACAATGAGCAGTTCTTC
NA | 13 | NA | TRBJ1-5 | TRBV28 | CASSLNGQRPQHF | TGTGCCAGCAGTCTAAACGGTCAGCGGCCCCAGCATTTT
NA | 12 | NA | TRBJ1-1 | TRBV28 | CASSYSQTEAFF | TGTGCCAGCAGTTACAGTCAAACTGAAGCTTTCTTT
NA | 14 | NA | TRBJ2-3 | TRBV7-9 | CASRPSWFTDTQYF | TGTGCCAGCAGGCCCAGTTGGTTCACAGATACGCAGTATTTT
few | 12 | NA | TRBJ1-6 | TRBV30 | CAWSPSVGSLHF | TGTGCCTGGAGTCCATCGGTGGGCTCCCTCCACTTT
few | 13 | TRBD1 | TRBJ2-7 | TRBV7-8 | CASSDRGGNEQYF | TGTGCCAGTTCGGACAGGGGAGGAAACGAGCAGTACTTC
NA | 16 | NA | TRBJ1-1 | TRBV5-1 | CASSPNAGTGRGEAFF | TGCGCCAGCAGCCCCAACGCGGGGACGGGGCGGGGGGAAGCTTTCTTT
NA | 14 | TRBD1 | TRBJ1-1 | TRBV2 | CASRSQGNSAEAFF | TGTGCCAGCAGGTCACAGGGGAACTCAGCTGAAGCTTTCTTT
NA | 16 | NA | TRBJ2-3 | TRBV5-1 | CASSLAAQSSTDTQYF | TGCGCCAGCAGCTTGGCAGCACAGTCTAGCACAGATACGCAGTATTTT
few | 14 | NA | TRBJ1-5 | TRBV7-2 | CASSSRRGRQPQHF | TGTGCCAGCAGCTCCAGGCGGGGTCGCCAGCCCCAGCATTTT
NA | 16 | TRBD2 | TRBJ2-2 | TRBV5-6 | CASSLGLAGGTGELFF | TGTGCCAGCAGCTTGGGACTAGCGGGAGGTACCGGGGAGCTGTTTTTT
NA | 14 | NA | TRBJ2-1 | TRBV30 | CAAGQLTSYNEQFF | TGTGCCGCGGGACAGCTAACCTCCTACAATGAGCAGTTCTTC
NA | 15 | NA | TRBJ2-7 | TRBV7-8 | CASSDRLAKAREQYF | TGTGCCAGCAGCGATCGACTGGCCAAGGCCCGGGAGCAGTACTTC
NA | 13 | NA | TRBJ2-3 | TRBV7-2 | CASSLRGSDTQYF | TGTGCCAGCAGCCTCCGGGGATCAGATACGCAGTATTTT
NA | 18 | TRBD1 | TRBJ1-2 | TRBV10-2 | CASSVVRGQGARNYGYTF | TGCGCCAGCAGTGTGGTGCGGGGACAGGGGGCGCGCAACTATGGCTACACCTTC
NA | 17 | TRBD1 | TRBJ2-4 | TRBV11-2 | CASSLRGQGSAKNIQYF | TGTGCCAGCAGCCTGCGGGGACAGGGTTCGGCCAAAAACATTCAGTACTTC
once | 14 | NA | TRBJ1-1 | TRBV18 | CASSPPTGSPEAFF | TGTGCCAGCTCACCCCCAACAGGGTCCCCTGAAGCTTTCTTT
NA | 13 | NA | TRBJ2-7 | TRBV18 | CASSPDSPYEQYF | TGTGCCAGCTCACCGGACAGCCCCTACGAGCAGTACTTC
NA | 13 | NA | TRBJ2-5 | TRBV19 | CASSRRTEETQYF | TGTGCCAGTAGTCGAAGGACTGAGGAGACCCAGTACTTC
once | 12 | NA | TRBJ2-7 | TRBV27 | CASSSTAYEQYF | TGTGCCAGCAGTTCGACAGCCTACGAGCAGTACTTC
NA | 12 | NA | TRBJ1-1 | TRBV5-5 | CASSRYGTEAFF | TGTGCCAGCAGCCGTTACGGCACTGAAGCTTTCTTT
NA | 14 | NA | TRBJ2-5 | TRBV9 | CASSPGTPKETQYF | TGTGCCAGCAGCCCAGGGACACCGAAAGAGACCCAGTACTTC
NA | 15 | TRBD1 | TRBJ2-6 | TRBV6-5 | CASSQYRGGANVLTF | TGTGCCAGCAGTCAATACAGGGGTGGGGCCAACGTCCTGACTTTC
NA | 13 | TRBD1 | TRBJ1-1 | TRBV2 | CASRTGKFTEAFF | TGTGCCAGCAGGACAGGGAAGTTCACTGAAGCTTTCTTT
NA | 14 | NA | TRBJ1-6 | TRBV5-1 | CASSLDGRASPLHF | TGCGCCAGCAGCTTGGATGGCAGGGCTTCACCCCTCCACTTT
NA | 14 | TRBD1 | TRBJ1-4 | TRBV6-5 | CASSRDRVDEKLFF | TGTGCCAGCAGTCGTGACAGGGTCGACGAAAAACTGTTTTTT
NA | 15 | NA | TRBJ2-2 | TRBV30 | CAWSVTRVNTGELFF | TGTGCCTGGAGTGTCACTCGGGTGAACACCGGGGAGCTGTTTTTT
NA | 12 | NA | TRBJ1-2 | TRBV15 | CATSRDRDGYTF | TGTGCCACCAGCAGAGATCGTGATGGCTACACCTTC
NA | 14 | NA | TRBJ1-4 | TRBV5-4 | CASSFRGRHEKLFF | TGTGCCAGCAGCTTCCGGGGGAGGCACGAAAAACTGTTTTTT
once | 14 | TRBD1 | TRBJ1-1 | TRBV6-6 | CASSPTLGQGGAFF | TGTGCCAGCAGTCCAACCCTGGGACAGGGTGGAGCTTTCTTT
NA | 15 | TRBD1 | TRBJ1-2 | TRBV5-1 | CASIYRTGENYGYTF | TGCGCCAGCATCTACCGGACAGGGGAGAACTATGGCTACACCTTC
NA | 14 | TRBD1 | TRBJ2-7 | TRBV11-2 | CASRPGQGTYEQYF | TGTGCCAGCAGACCGGGACAGGGTACCTACGAGCAGTACTTC
NA | 17 | TRBD2 | TRBJ2-7 | TRBV6-1 | CASSEGYSGDFTYEQYF | TGTGCCAGCAGTGAAGGGTATAGCGGGGACTTCACCTACGAGCAGTACTTC
many | 14 | NA | TRBJ1-6 | TRBV5-4 | CASSLGSTNSPLHF | TGTGCCAGCAGCTTGGGCAGTACTAATTCACCCCTCCACTTT
NA | 15 | NA | TRBJ1-4 | TRBV15 | CATSSQPAANEKLFF | TGTGCCACCAGCTCCCAGCCTGCGGCTAATGAAAAACTGTTTTTT
NA | 15 | NA | TRBJ2-1 | TRBV3-1/TRBV3-2 | CASSQRGQNYNEQFF | TGTGCCAGCAGCCAGCGGGGGCAGAACTACAATGAGCAGTTCTTC
few | 15 | NA | TRBJ2-6 | TRBV28 | CASSLRISGANVLTF | TGTGCCAGCAGTTTGCGGATCTCTGGGGCCAACGTCCTGACTTTC
NA | 14 | TRBD2 | TRBJ2-1 | TRBV6-1 | CASRDSGLVNEQFF | TGTGCCAGCAGGGATAGCGGGTTAGTCAATGAGCAGTTCTTC